The 19 T cell receptor beta chains listed next were all sequenced from one sample in a study of T-cell reconstitution after alpha-beta-depleted transplantation in children. Unique molecular identifiers were used in preparing the TCRbeta library. TCRdb recomputed calls from the PCR reads with MiXCR, one row per CDR3 protein. The table records fewer than 700,000 distinct CDR3 sequences, over 10% of them present only once. Sample: PBMCs, mostly from graft donor cells, taken 360 days after TCRalphabeta/CD19-depleted stem cell transplant. All receptors come from a male patient between 5 and 17 years old who had a stem cell transplant for acute myeloid leukemia, so the T cells may come from the graft donor.

This clonotype has a handful of counts. This sequence joins TRBV7-2 and TRBJ2-3; TRBD2 agrees at 9 bases. The V and J ends lost 2 bases and 0 bases, in that order; junction bases with no gene match: 3. CDR1 SGHTA and CDR2 FQGNSA come from the germline V gene. The CDR3 is 16 amino acids. CDR3 region: CASSLLAGESTDTQYF. Here the CDR3 DNA reads TGTGCCAGCAGCTTATTAGCGGGAGAGAGCACAGATACGCAGTATTTT.

The genes are TRBV24-1 and TRBJ2-1; possibly TRBD1 or TRBD2 for D (6 bases each). From germline, CDR1 is KGHDR and CDR2 SFDVKD. V gave up 4 bases and J gave up 1 base, with 13 bases separating them. This CDR3 comprises 16 residues. The CDR3 nucleotides read TGTGCCACCAGTGAACCGGGGGCGGCTTCCTACAATGAGCAGTTCTTC. Translated, it gives CATSEPGAASYNEQFF.

This rearrangement joins TRBV6-5 to TRBJ2-2; no firm D call. CDR1 and CDR2 (germline): MNHEY, SVGAGI. Trimming pared 1 base from V and 1 base from J, leaving 10 bases between. There are 16 residues in the CDR3. The DNA of the CDR3 is TGTGCCAGCAGTTACTGGGCAGGAGTGAACACCGGGGAGCTGTTTTTT. It yields the protein CASSYWAGVNTGELFF.

Only a few counts were recorded for this clonotype. The V and J genes are TRBV4-3 and TRBJ1-5; D gene unclear. Germline V gene sequence: CDR1 LGHNA, CDR2 YSLEER. This CDR3 has 16 amino acids. Trimming pared 4 bases from V and 2 bases from J, leaving 15 bases between. The CDR3 sequence is CASSLRAGRGNQPQHF. The CDR3 coding sequence is TGCGCCAGCAGCCTAAGAGCTGGAAGGGGCAATCAGCCCCAGCATTTT.

This clonotype was recorded a few times. The gene calls are TRBV9 and TRBJ1-5, with unresolved D. Germline CDR1 SGDLS, CDR2 YYNGEE. This CDR3 comprises 13 residues. V shed 4 bases and J shed 9 bases, with 14 bases lying between them. The DNA for the CDR3 is TGTGCCAGCAGCCCCAGCGGCAGTGGGCCCCAGCATTTT. As protein: CASSPSGSGPQHF.

This clonotype was detected a few times. The V call is TRBV6-1, the J call TRBJ1-1; weak D call: TRBD1 (6 bases). There are 13 residues in the CDR3. The ends were cut back, 2 bases at V and 3 bases at J, with 7 bases in the middle. Germline assignment: CDR1 MNHNS and CDR2 SASEGT. Written as DNA, the CDR3 is TGTGCCAGCAGTGAATACAGGGACACTGAAGCTTTCTTT. Residues: CASSEYRDTEAFF.

A few counts support this clonotype. This chain uses TRBV27 with TRBJ2-3; D is ambiguous. Trimming took off 5 bases at V and 5 bases at J, with 11 bases between the two ends. This CDR3 is 13 amino acids long. CDR1 and CDR2 from the germline V gene are MNHEY and SMNVEV (reference sequence). The CDR3 bases are TGTGCCAGCAGTCTACTATCGGAAGATACGCAGTATTTT. This sequence encodes CASSLLSEDTQYF.

This chain joins TRBV28 and TRBJ2-1; D may be TRBD2 (6 bases). The CDR3 length is 17 residues. V was clipped by 5 bases and J by 1 base, with 18 bases between them. The germline CDR1 and CDR2 sequences are MDHEN and SYDVKM. The CDR3 spells CASSLPSPEGSYNEQFF. The CDR3, as DNA: TGTGCCAGCAGTCTGCCCTCACCGGAGGGATCCTACAATGAGCAGTTCTTC.

This clonotype was seen a handful of times. The chain has TRBV5-1 and TRBJ2-1; 11 bases align to TRBD1. V lost 1 base, J lost 0 bases, and 21 bases stayed unmatched. The CDR3 has 23 residues. Germline values: CDR1 SGHRS, CDR2 YFSETQ. The CDR3 reads CASSLFLRPGQGGYPSSYNEQFF. The DNA for the CDR3 is TGCGCCAGCAGCTTGTTTCTCCGACCGGGACAGGGGGGTTATCCCAGCTCCTACAATGAGCAGTTCTTC.

The genes are TRBV28 and TRBJ1-5, with a weak D call TRBD1 (5 bases). Germline V gene data show CDR1 as MDHEN and CDR2 as SYDVKM. Trimming took 5 bases from V and 6 from J, leaving 26 bases between them. This CDR3 contains 18 residues. This CDR3 reads CASSNTRGRVFMSQPQHF. In nucleotides, the CDR3 is TGTGCCAGCAGTAACACTCGGGGCAGGGTATTTATGAGTCAGCCCCAGCATTTT.

For the CDR3, the DNA is TGCGCCAGCAGCCAAGGAGAGGGGAATACTGAAGCTTTCTTT. It specifies CASSQGEGNTEAFF. The chain uses TRBV4-3 and TRBJ1-1; the D gene is possibly TRBD1 (5 bases). The CDR3 loop spans 14 amino acids. Trimming took off 1 base at V and 5 bases at J, with 11 bases between the two ends. The germline CDR1 and CDR2 sequences are LGHNA and YSLEER.

This chain uses TRBV29-1 with TRBJ2-7, with D possibly being TRBD2 (5 bases). The germline V gene encodes CDR1 SQVTM and CDR2 ANQGSEA. Trimming removed 3 bases from V and 0 bases from J, with 12 bases in between. This CDR3 is built from 14 residues. In DNA form, the CDR3 reads TGCAGCGTTGAGAGAGCGGACCTCTCCTACGAGCAGTACTTC. It yields the protein CSVERADLSYEQYF.

This clonotype was picked up a small number of times. The chain carries TRBV6-5 and TRBJ2-7; D call uncertain. Trimming removed 2 bases at V and 0 bases at J, with 11 bases between. This CDR3 region has 15 residues. Germline CDR1 reads MNHEY; CDR2 reads SVGAGI. The CDR3 nucleotides read TGTGCCAGCAGTTACATCGTGTCAGGCTCCTACGAGCAGTACTTC. Its translation: CASSYIVSGSYEQYF.

This sequence joins TRBV29-1 and TRBJ2-7, with 10 bases fitting TRBD1. CDR1 and CDR2 (germline): SQVTM, ANQGSEA. The CDR3 has 14 residues. V lost 0 bases and J lost 7; bases outside the gene matches: 6. DNA for the CDR3: TGCAGCGTTGAAGAGGGGACAGGGGTGGGTGAGCAGTACTTC. Its translation: CSVEEGTGVGEQYF.

This clonotype has a handful of counts. The V gene is TRBV20-1, the J gene TRBJ2-2, with 12 bases matching TRBD2. Unmatched junction bases numbered 11, after V lost 2 bases and J lost 4 bases. Germline values: CDR1 DFQATT, CDR2 SNEGSKA (reference sequence). The CDR3 has 18 residues. CDR3 sequence (DNA): TGCAGTGCTAGAACCGCCCGACTAGCGGGAGTAGTCACCGGGGAGCTGTTTTTT. As protein: CSARTARLAGVVTGELFF.

This clonotype was detected many times. This rearrangement joins TRBV4-3 to TRBJ2-3, with 13 bases that match TRBD2. The J segment lost 5 bases and the V segment lost 4 bases, leaving 9 bases of the junction unmatched. The CDR3 consists of 17 residues. CDR1 is LGHNA, CDR2 YSLEER, per germline. CDR3 region: CASSRIGLAGARDTQYF. DNA for the CDR3: TGCGCCAGCAGCCGCATCGGACTAGCGGGAGCGAGAGATACGCAGTATTTT.

The CDR3 bases are TGCGCCAGCTGCAGGGGAAGCACCGGGGAGCTGTTTTTT. It translates to CASCRGSTGELFF. This chain joins TRBV23-1 and TRBJ2-2; D might be TRBD1 (6 bases). TRBV23-1 is known as an ORF, though its function is uncertain. V was shortened by 8 bases and J by 4 bases, with 11 bases between the two germline ends. The CDR3 loop spans 13 amino acids.

The genes are TRBV29-1 and TRBJ2-7, with 7 positions matching TRBD2. Germline lookup yields CDR1 SQVTM and CDR2 ANQGSEA. The CDR3 extends over 14 amino acids. The J segment lost 2 bases and the V segment lost 1 base, leaving 5 bases of the junction unmatched. Here the CDR3 reads CSVEVVRETYEQYF. In DNA form, the CDR3 reads TGCAGCGTTGAAGTAGTGCGGGAGACCTACGAGCAGTACTTC.

This clonotype turned up a few times. The chain has TRBV5-6 and TRBJ2-1; 9 bases align to TRBD2. Looked up from germline, CDR1 is SGHDT and CDR2 is YYEEEE. This CDR3 contains 15 residues. Germline trimming cut 5 bases from V and 4 bases from J; bases unmatched to any gene: 7. Here the CDR3 DNA reads TGTGCCAGCAGACCTGGACTAGCGCTATACAATGAGCAGTTCTTC. As protein: CASRPGLALYNEQFF.